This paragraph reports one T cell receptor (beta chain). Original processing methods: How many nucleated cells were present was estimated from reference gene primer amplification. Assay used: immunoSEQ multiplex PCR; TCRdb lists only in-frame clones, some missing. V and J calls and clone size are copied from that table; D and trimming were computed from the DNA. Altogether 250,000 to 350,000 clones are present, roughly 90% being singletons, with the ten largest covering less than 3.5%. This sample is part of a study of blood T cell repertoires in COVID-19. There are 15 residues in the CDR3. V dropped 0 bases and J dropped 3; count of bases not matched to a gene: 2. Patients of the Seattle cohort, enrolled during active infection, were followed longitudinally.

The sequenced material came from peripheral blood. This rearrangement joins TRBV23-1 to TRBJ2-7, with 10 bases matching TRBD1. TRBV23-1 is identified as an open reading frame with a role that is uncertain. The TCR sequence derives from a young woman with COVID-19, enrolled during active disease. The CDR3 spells CASSQSGQGRYEQYF. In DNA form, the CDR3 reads TGCGCCAGCAGTCAATCGGGACAGGGGCGCTACGAGCAGTACTTC.